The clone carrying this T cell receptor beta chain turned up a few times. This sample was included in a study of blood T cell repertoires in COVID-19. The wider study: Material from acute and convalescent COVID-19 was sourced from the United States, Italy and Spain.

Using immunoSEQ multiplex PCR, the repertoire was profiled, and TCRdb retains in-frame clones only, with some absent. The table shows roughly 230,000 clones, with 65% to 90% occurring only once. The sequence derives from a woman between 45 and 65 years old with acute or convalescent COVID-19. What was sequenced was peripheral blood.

In nucleotides, the CDR3 is TGTGCCAGCTCACCAGGGCCAGGGGAGGGGGACACTGAAGCTTTCTTT. Translating it yields CASSPGPGEGDTEAFF. The chain joins TRBV18 to TRBJ1-1, with D maybe TRBD1 (6 bases). The CDR3 has 16 amino acids. Per germline, CDR1 KGHSH and CDR2 LQKENI. Trimming cost V 2 bases and J 3 bases, with 16 bases left between them.